These T cell receptor beta chains were read from a single sample in a study of T cells in Graves' hyperthyroidism and ophthalmopathy. TCRdb ran MiXCR on the multiplex PCR reads and lists one entry per CDR3 protein. The repertoire holds under 350,000 distinct CDR3 sequences, with 17% as singletons. Sequences were obtained from blood. The receptors come from a woman in her fifties or sixties with Graves' ophthalmopathy. Each CDR3 is given with its conserved first and last residue. Fields, in order: clone size, V gene, J gene, D gene, CDR3 protein, CDR3 DNA. D genes are given only for firm matches. Size tells how often a clone was seen (once, few, many) or the class of an expanded clone, and some rows leave it out.

clone size: many
V gene: TRBV28
J gene: TRBJ2-7
D gene: NA
CDR3 protein: CATGTPPWEQYF
CDR3 DNA: TGTGCCACGGGGACCCCGCCCTGGGAGCAGTACTTC

clone size: NA
V gene: TRBV7-9
J gene: TRBJ2-3
D gene: NA
CDR3 protein: CASSSPDTQYF
CDR3 DNA: TGTGCCAGCAGCTCCCCCGATACGCAGTATTTT

clone size: many
V gene: TRBV5-5
J gene: TRBJ1-2
D gene: TRBD1
CDR3 protein: CASSPNAGGDGYTF
CDR3 DNA: TGTGCCAGCAGCCCAAACGCAGGGGGAGATGGCTACACCTTC

clone size: NA
V gene: TRBV20-1
J gene: TRBJ2-5
D gene: TRBD1
CDR3 protein: CSARGRDRGRETQYF
CDR3 DNA: TGCAGTGCTAGAGGGAGGGACAGGGGGCGTGAGACCCAGTACTTC

clone size: many
V gene: TRBV29-1
J gene: TRBJ1-1
D gene: NA
CDR3 protein: CSALPGTTEAFF
CDR3 DNA: TGCAGCGCGCTCCCGGGGACCACTGAAGCTTTCTTT

clone size: few
V gene: TRBV19
J gene: TRBJ1-1
D gene: NA
CDR3 protein: CASSIGARAEAFF
CDR3 DNA: TGTGCCAGTAGTATCGGGGCTCGGGCTGAAGCTTTCTTT

clone size: NA
V gene: TRBV28
J gene: TRBJ2-7
D gene: TRBD1
CDR3 protein: CASSLTGGRERYF
CDR3 DNA: TGTGCCAGCAGCTTAACAGGGGGCCGGGAGCGGTACTTC

clone size: many
V gene: TRBV6-2/TRBV6-3
J gene: TRBJ2-1
D gene: TRBD1
CDR3 protein: CAIQGAGSYNEQFF
CDR3 DNA: TGTGCCATCCAGGGGGCGGGATCCTACAATGAGCAGTTCTTC

clone size: many
V gene: TRBV5-1
J gene: TRBJ2-3
D gene: NA
CDR3 protein: CASSLVRADTDTQYF
CDR3 DNA: TGCGCCAGCAGCTTGGTTCGGGCTGACACAGATACGCAGTATTTT

clone size: few
V gene: TRBV2
J gene: TRBJ2-7
D gene: NA
CDR3 protein: CASSDPGREQYF
CDR3 DNA: TGTGCCAGCAGTGATCCAGGGCGGGAGCAGTACTTC

clone size: NA
V gene: TRBV7-3
J gene: TRBJ2-2
D gene: NA
CDR3 protein: CASSLGGSGELFF
CDR3 DNA: TGTGCCAGCAGCTTAGGGGGTTCCGGGGAGCTGTTTTTT

clone size: few
V gene: TRBV6-1
J gene: TRBJ1-1
D gene: NA
CDR3 protein: CASSQRGAFF
CDR3 DNA: TGTGCCAGCAGTCAACGGGGAGCTTTCTTT

clone size: many
V gene: TRBV20-1
J gene: TRBJ1-4
D gene: NA
CDR3 protein: CSARADPNEKLFF
CDR3 DNA: TGCAGTGCTAGAGCCGACCCTAATGAAAAACTGTTTTTT

clone size: few
V gene: TRBV12-3/TRBV12-4
J gene: TRBJ1-2
D gene: TRBD1
CDR3 protein: CASSRPGTGFHGYTF
CDR3 DNA: TGTGCCAGCAGCCGTCCCGGGACAGGGTTCCATGGCTACACCTTC

clone size: many
V gene: TRBV5-1
J gene: TRBJ1-1
D gene: NA
CDR3 protein: CASSSPSTRAFF
CDR3 DNA: TGCGCCAGCAGCTCCCCTTCAACCCGGGCTTTCTTT

clone size: NA
V gene: TRBV5-1
J gene: TRBJ2-5
D gene: TRBD2
CDR3 protein: CASSSGRESSGQETQYF
CDR3 DNA: TGCGCCAGCAGCTCTGGGAGGGAATCTAGCGGACAAGAGACCCAGTACTTC

clone size: many
V gene: TRBV28
J gene: TRBJ2-7
D gene: NA
CDR3 protein: CASSLKKGPLLAEQYF
CDR3 DNA: TGTGCCAGCAGTTTAAAGAAGGGGCCCCTTCTCGCCGAGCAGTACTTC

clone size: many
V gene: TRBV13
J gene: TRBJ2-7
D gene: TRBD1
CDR3 protein: CASSLGGTGGSYEQYF
CDR3 DNA: TGTGCCAGCAGCTTAGGCGGGACAGGGGGCTCCTACGAGCAGTACTTC

clone size: few
V gene: TRBV6-1
J gene: TRBJ1-5
D gene: NA
CDR3 protein: CASSEWPNNNQPQHF
CDR3 DNA: TGTGCCAGCAGTGAATGGCCTAATAACAATCAGCCCCAGCATTTT

clone size: many
V gene: TRBV7-2
J gene: TRBJ2-1
D gene: NA
CDR3 protein: CASSLLGLTTYNEQFF
CDR3 DNA: TGTGCCAGCAGCCTACTCGGACTTACTACCTACAATGAGCAGTTCTTC

clone size: once
V gene: TRBV4-3
J gene: TRBJ1-5
D gene: NA
CDR3 protein: CASSQEMGAWQPQHF
CDR3 DNA: TGCGCCAGCAGCCAAGAGATGGGGGCATGGCAGCCCCAGCATTTT

clone size: NA
V gene: TRBV2
J gene: TRBJ2-7
D gene: NA
CDR3 protein: CASRVDSYEQYF
CDR3 DNA: TGTGCCAGCAGGGTGGACAGCTACGAGCAGTACTTC

clone size: many
V gene: TRBV5-8
J gene: TRBJ2-3
D gene: TRBD2
CDR3 protein: CASSLRLAGGLTDTQYF
CDR3 DNA: TGTGCCAGCAGCCTACGACTAGCGGGGGGGCTCACAGATACGCAGTATTTT

clone size: NA
V gene: TRBV7-3
J gene: TRBJ2-7
D gene: NA
CDR3 protein: CASSSQPGEQYF
CDR3 DNA: TGTGCCAGCAGCTCACAGCCTGGAGAGCAGTACTTC

clone size: once
V gene: TRBV28
J gene: TRBJ2-7
D gene: NA
CDR3 protein: CASSAGHHSSYEQYF
CDR3 DNA: TGTGCCAGCAGTGCCGGACACCACAGCTCCTACGAGCAGTACTTC

clone size: few
V gene: TRBV12-3/TRBV12-4
J gene: TRBJ2-4
D gene: NA
CDR3 protein: CASSLVTVRFVGDQLAKNVQYF
CDR3 DNA: TGTGCCAGCAGTTTAGTGACAGTGAGGTTCGTGGGCGACCAACTAGCCAAAAACGTTCAGTACTTC

clone size: many
V gene: TRBV11-3
J gene: TRBJ2-5
D gene: TRBD1
CDR3 protein: CASSLRQGEETQYF
CDR3 DNA: TGTGCCAGCAGCCTCAGACAGGGTGAAGAGACCCAGTACTTC

clone size: few
V gene: TRBV7-2
J gene: TRBJ2-1
D gene: NA
CDR3 protein: CASSFGTASSYNGQFF
CDR3 DNA: TGTGCCAGCAGCTTCGGGACCGCGAGCTCCTACAATGGGCAGTTCTTC

clone size: few
V gene: TRBV2
J gene: TRBJ1-2
D gene: NA
CDR3 protein: CASSESPSGGYTF
CDR3 DNA: TGTGCCAGCAGTGAGTCACCCTCGGGGGGCTACACCTTC

clone size: few
V gene: TRBV5-4
J gene: TRBJ2-1
D gene: NA
CDR3 protein: CASSPPRQEQFF
CDR3 DNA: TGTGCCAGCAGCCCCCCCCGGCAAGAGCAGTTCTTC

clone size: NA
V gene: TRBV9
J gene: TRBJ2-2
D gene: NA
CDR3 protein: CASSVGTVIATGELFF
CDR3 DNA: TGTGCCAGCAGCGTAGGGACGGTGATTGCTACCGGGGAGCTGTTTTTT

clone size: many
V gene: TRBV5-8
J gene: TRBJ2-1
D gene: NA
CDR3 protein: CASSLGQADNEQFF
CDR3 DNA: TGTGCCAGCAGCTTGGGACAGGCGGACAATGAGCAGTTCTTC

clone size: many
V gene: TRBV6-1
J gene: TRBJ1-2
D gene: NA
CDR3 protein: CASSRWQGTPSSGYTF
CDR3 DNA: TGTGCCAGCAGTAGATGGCAGGGGACCCCCTCGAGTGGCTACACCTTC

clone size: few
V gene: TRBV11-2
J gene: TRBJ2-7
D gene: TRBD1
CDR3 protein: CASSLGTGNYEQYF
CDR3 DNA: TGTGCCAGCAGCTTAGGGACAGGGAATTACGAGCAGTACTTC

clone size: many
V gene: TRBV7-9
J gene: TRBJ2-7
D gene: NA
CDR3 protein: CASSFTGGEQYF
CDR3 DNA: TGTGCCAGCAGCTTCACAGGTGGCGAGCAGTACTTC

clone size: many
V gene: TRBV9
J gene: TRBJ2-5
D gene: NA
CDR3 protein: CASSVGGRAETQYF
CDR3 DNA: TGTGCCAGCAGCGTAGGGGGTCGGGCGGAGACCCAGTACTTC

clone size: few
V gene: TRBV10-3
J gene: TRBJ1-3
D gene: TRBD1
CDR3 protein: CAISDSRGTSGNTIYF
CDR3 DNA: TGTGCCATCAGTGACTCCAGGGGGACATCTGGAAACACCATATATTTT

clone size: many
V gene: TRBV12-3/TRBV12-4
J gene: TRBJ1-2
D gene: NA
CDR3 protein: CASSLRTSYGYTF
CDR3 DNA: TGTGCCAGCAGTTTGCGGACAAGCTATGGCTACACCTTC

clone size: many
V gene: TRBV7-8
J gene: TRBJ1-1
D gene: NA
CDR3 protein: CASSLGLSTEAFF
CDR3 DNA: TGTGCCAGCAGCTTAGGACTGTCCACTGAAGCTTTCTTT

clone size: NA
V gene: TRBV6-2/TRBV6-3
J gene: TRBJ2-7
D gene: NA
CDR3 protein: CASSYSPTYEQYF
CDR3 DNA: TGTGCCAGCAGTTACTCGCCGACCTACGAGCAGTACTTC

clone size: NA
V gene: TRBV7-9
J gene: TRBJ2-3
D gene: TRBD2
CDR3 protein: CASSPSGASGLITDTQYF
CDR3 DNA: TGTGCCAGCAGCCCTAGCGGGGCTAGCGGGCTCATCACAGATACGCAGTATTTT

clone size: many
V gene: TRBV9
J gene: TRBJ2-7
D gene: TRBD1
CDR3 protein: CASSVDGTGGEQYF
CDR3 DNA: TGTGCCAGCAGCGTAGATGGGACAGGGGGCGAGCAGTACTTC

clone size: many
V gene: TRBV28
J gene: TRBJ1-2
D gene: NA
CDR3 protein: CASSLGAARGYTF
CDR3 DNA: TGTGCCAGCAGTTTAGGGGCTGCCAGGGGCTACACCTTC

clone size: many
V gene: TRBV20-1
J gene: TRBJ1-1
D gene: NA
CDR3 protein: CSARKGSAVTEAFF
CDR3 DNA: TGCAGTGCTAGAAAGGGCAGTGCGGTCACTGAAGCTTTCTTT

clone size: NA
V gene: TRBV7-2
J gene: TRBJ1-5
D gene: NA
CDR3 protein: CASSLPVASNQPQHF
CDR3 DNA: TGTGCCAGCAGCTTGCCAGTTGCGAGCAATCAGCCCCAGCATTTT

clone size: many
V gene: TRBV28
J gene: TRBJ2-7
D gene: TRBD1
CDR3 protein: CASSYDRGYYEQYF
CDR3 DNA: TGTGCCAGCAGTTATGACAGGGGATATTACGAGCAGTACTTC

clone size: few
V gene: TRBV6-1
J gene: TRBJ2-2
D gene: NA
CDR3 protein: CASSYSPAPTNTGELFF
CDR3 DNA: TGTGCCAGCAGTTACTCCCCAGCACCTACGAACACCGGGGAGCTGTTTTTT

clone size: NA
V gene: TRBV20-1
J gene: TRBJ2-4
D gene: NA
CDR3 protein: CSASGAGINIQYF
CDR3 DNA: TGCAGTGCTTCCGGCGCAGGTATCAACATTCAGTACTTC

clone size: many
V gene: TRBV5-1
J gene: TRBJ1-4
D gene: NA
CDR3 protein: CASSSSQGNEKLFF
CDR3 DNA: TGCGCCAGCAGCTCGTCGCAGGGAAATGAAAAACTGTTTTTT

clone size: NA
V gene: TRBV4-1
J gene: TRBJ2-7
D gene: TRBD1
CDR3 protein: CASSQRWDRVIKLSYEQYF
CDR3 DNA: TGCGCCAGCAGCCAGCGCTGGGACAGGGTAATAAAACTATCCTACGAGCAGTACTTC

clone size: NA
V gene: TRBV28
J gene: TRBJ2-4
D gene: TRBD2
CDR3 protein: CASSSRLAGGGAKNIQYF
CDR3 DNA: TGTGCCAGCAGTTCCCGACTAGCGGGAGGGGGGGCCAAAAACATTCAGTACTTC

clone size: many
V gene: TRBV11-3
J gene: TRBJ2-7
D gene: NA
CDR3 protein: CASSLGGGGLGKYEQYF
CDR3 DNA: TGTGCCAGCAGCTTAGGAGGGGGGGGATTGGGAAAATACGAGCAGTACTTC

clone size: few
V gene: TRBV19
J gene: TRBJ1-2
D gene: TRBD1
CDR3 protein: CASSSRDRTTNYGYTF
CDR3 DNA: TGTGCCAGTAGTTCCCGGGACAGAACTACTAACTATGGCTACACCTTC

clone size: many
V gene: TRBV7-2
J gene: TRBJ1-5
D gene: NA
CDR3 protein: CASSLGGGGVDQPQHF
CDR3 DNA: TGTGCCAGCAGCCTAGGGGGTGGCGGTGTGGATCAGCCCCAGCATTTT

clone size: many
V gene: TRBV7-6
J gene: TRBJ2-5
D gene: NA
CDR3 protein: CASSLKLEVRWETQYF
CDR3 DNA: TGTGCCAGCAGCTTAAAGTTAGAAGTACGGTGGGAGACCCAGTACTTC